A selection of T cell receptor beta chains follows, all from one sample in a study of T cell repertoires in cytomegalovirus infection. No antigen is known for these receptors. TCRdb re-called the reads through MiXCR, storing one row per CDR3 protein. This table holds about 500,000 distinct CDR3 sequences, around a third found once. The specimen comprised cultured PBMCs, sampled from culture after CMV antigen stimulation. The receptors originated from a human donor in good health (CMV status not recorded). Some clones in this sample may be carry-over from other donors' samples. Both conserved end residues are part of each CDR3.

v_call,cdr3_length,cdr3_aa
TRBV7-2,17,CASSLGLAGLLGDTQYF
TRBV6-2/TRBV6-3,18,CASSYSSSGSLAKNIQYF
TRBV5-4,15,CASSSGTGGRNEQFF
TRBV14,15,CASSLSGRRSNEQFF
TRBV4-1,14,CASSSRDGSYEQYF
TRBV7-2,13,CASSLSVNNEQFF
TRBV6-1,16,CASSEFVAGSSYEQYF
TRBV7-3,17,CASSLGTSGIRTDTQYF
TRBV7-2,16,CASSLGRGSAYNEQFF
TRBV4-1,13,CASSQGLEETQYF
TRBV7-2,15,CASSLGLAGADTQYF
TRBV11-3,17,CASSPYMGTSAYNEQFF
TRBV7-3,16,CACSLTRIGVSNEQFF
TRBV10-3,12,CAISEGGAGYTF
TRBV27,14,CASRPTGGTGELFF
TRBV25-1,15,CASSEGQGNYNEQFF
TRBV6-2/TRBV6-3,17,CASSYPTGTGMNTEAFF
TRBV12-5,17,CASGLGLLAAKGETQYF
TRBV6-2/TRBV6-3,16,CASRGGTRSSYNEQFF
TRBV11-2,13,CASSPTLKAEAFF
TRBV7-2,15,CASSSGPSPTQPQHF
TRBV19,14,CASNEQGEHQPQHF
TRBV7-2,15,CASSPKRDRVFGQYF
TRBV10-3,18,CAISPGLAGGSVGETQYF
TRBV19,14,CASSIAGVRYEQYF
TRBV12-3/TRBV12-4,17,CASSSPGRGDGANVLTF
TRBV11-2,18,CASSWRGRAGGPTDTQYF
TRBV6-2/TRBV6-3,16,CASSYTPGLAENEQFF
TRBV12-3/TRBV12-4,14,CASSLSVQGQPLHF
TRBV10-3,16,CAISGERQGQDNEQFF
TRBV7-3,15,CASSTTGREDSPLHF
TRBV2,15,CASSVSGRYMETQYF
TRBV25-1,13,CASSEWDEETQYF
TRBV7-9,14,CASSNEQGNQPQHF
TRBV24-1,15,CATSDTAGHMDEQFF
TRBV20-1,16,CSARTSGTSGANVLTF
TRBV5-4,14,CASTAGGQNYGYTF
TRBV27,16,CASSTRQGHYTGELFF
TRBV3-1,16,CASSPLSGRAGNEQFF
TRBV30,13,CAWSVQGGSKAFF
TRBV2,13,CASTGTDGEKLFF
TRBV29-1,14,CSVGPTSGTDTQYF
TRBV18,15,CASSPPVRGGYEQYF
TRBV12-3/TRBV12-4,17,CASLMFRFVSGANVLTF
TRBV19,14,CASQAQTDTYEQYF
TRBV5-1,15,CASSSGGQSNTEAFF
TRBV28,13,CASSFKDNSPLHF
TRBV5-5,15,CASSLRAVEMGKLFF
TRBV7-2,16,CASSLGLGATNEKLFF
TRBV6-5,15,CASSYQGQVNTEAFF
TRBV7-3,14,CASGPGQRTYEQYF
TRBV6-2/TRBV6-3,14,CASQRSGSNQPQHF
TRBV7-2,15,CASSPRLGAYNEQFF
TRBV2,14,CASSKMGAGVVQYF